This T cell receptor beta chain originates from a study of CD8 T cells in ankylosing spondylitis listed by TCRdb under 2017. Context from the whole study: To find TCR variants linked to disease, the study profiled T cell receptor beta repertoires in ankylosing spondylitis patients and healthy donors. Peripheral blood was sampled, and synovial fluid was also collected from ankylosing spondylitis patients. In total, the full study cohort was made up of roughly 110 healthy donors and 25 ankylosing spondylitis patients. Overall study results and their limits: A TCR beta motif of 7 or 8 highly homologous amino acid variants appeared characteristic of blood from ankylosing spondylitis patients. A CD8+ phenotype was shown by the disease-linked clones, which were found at relatively low frequencies in peripheral blood. Some motif variants had previously been reported in the synovial fluid and blood of reactive arthritis patients, which suggests shared mechanisms of disease initiation. The disease-linked clones were reported to be significantly enriched in matched synovial fluid samples from ankylosing spondylitis patients.

The reads were generated on an Illumina HiSeq 2500. Quantitative 5'-RACE with molecular barcodes was used to prepare TCR beta libraries. For the original study's pipeline: To identify disease-linked TCR variants, a new computational method was used, one built on a probabilistic model of VDJ rearrangement. TCRdb applied fastp at Q25 and MiXCR to the public reads, then kept only in-frame beta chains. CDR3 protein duplicates are merged, each entry listing the most common genes and DNA. TCRdb's processing, not the authors' own work, is the source of the V and J calls. Across this sample there are 150,000 or so distinct CDR3 sequences, with about 9.9% seen only once. The ten largest make up 25% to 35% of the sample. V and J are trimmed by 0 bases and 4 bases, and the gene matches miss 6 bases of the junction. Taken from cysteine to phenylalanine, the CDR3 has 15 residues. The entry retains the CDR3 DNA only, 45 bases that are in frame from base 1. Via the germline V gene, CDR1 is SGHRS and CDR2 YFSETQ.

This clonotype was counted a few times. Its antigen remains unidentified. No much larger clone exists at a distance of one base, and base qualities are not known. This receptor was obtained from a male donor with ankylosing spondylitis or in good health (not recorded which). The V gene is TRBV5-1 and the J gene is TRBJ2-7, and 8 junctional nucleotides match TRBD1. Source material: blood, either unsorted or a sorted T cell fraction (not recorded which). The bases read TGCGCCAGCAGCTTGGGGGGGGACAGGCTTTACGAGCAGTACTTC. It translates as CASSLGGDRLYEQYF.